This T cell receptor (beta chain) was sequenced in a study of CD8+ T cells in alopecia areata. Study in general: Each day, treated patients took oral tofacitinib twice, at 5 to 10 mg per dose. The percentage of affected scalp area served as the score of severity for treated patients.

It was cDNA, reverse transcribed from extracted RNA, that served as the sequencing template. The protocol was immunoSEQ multiplex PCR, while the TCRdb copy is restricted to in-frame clones and leaves out a portion. The table shows over 95,000 clones, with roughly two thirds occurring only once. This CDR3 has 11 residues. Per the germline V gene, CDR1 is SGHNT and CDR2 is YYREEE (reference sequence). Trimming left V 4 bases short and J 10 bases short, with 9 bases between. This clone was recorded only once. What it binds is not known. Study conclusions and caveats: There were many expanded lesional clones persisting in scalp and blood during tofacitinib.

The treatment denotes: oral pan-JAK inhibitor, 5-10 mg twice daily. Collected material from alopecia areata patients comprised lesional scalp punch biopsies and peripheral blood. The genes are TRBV5-4 and TRBJ2-1; possible D gene TRBD1, 6 bases. The source of this sequence is a human donor with alopecia areata. Material: CD8+ T cells sorted from blood, obtained at week 4, from a patient treated with tofacitinib. DNA of the CDR3: TGTGCCAGCAGCGCAACAGGGGAGCAGTTCTTC. Its protein product is CASSATGEQFF.